Presented here are 23 T cell receptor beta chains from one specimen sequenced in a study of T-cell reconstitution after alpha-beta-depleted transplantation in children. Preparation of the TCRbeta library involved a method that used unique molecular identifiers. TCRdb reprocessed the PCR reads via MiXCR and lists one record per CDR3 protein. The sample holds 210,000 or so distinct CDR3 sequences, roughly 10% seen once. Sequencing was performed on PBMCs, taken before TCRalphabeta/CD19-depleted stem cell transplant. These receptors originate from a child under two years old with acute myeloid leukemia, due to receive a stem cell transplant.

This chain joins TRBV7-9 and TRBJ2-7, with 8 bases that match TRBD1. This CDR3 has 14 amino acids. J lost 4 bases, V lost 3 bases, and 5 bases had no gene match. The germline gives CDR1 SEHNR, CDR2 FQNEAQ (reference sequence). For the CDR3, the DNA is TGTGCCAGCAGCTTGGGGGACAGGAGGTACGAGCAGTACTTC. Residues: CASSLGDRRYEQYF.

V gene TRBV29-1 combines with J gene TRBJ1-2; the D is unclear. V was pared by 0 bases and J by 3 bases, with 8 bases between. Germline CDR1 reads SQVTM; CDR2 reads ANQGSEA. This CDR3 region has 13 residues. The chain's CDR3 is CSVEEIRHYGYTF. The CDR3 DNA sequence: TGCAGCGTTGAAGAGATAAGGCACTATGGCTACACCTTC.

This clonotype was counted ten times or more. This chain links TRBV12-3 or TRBV12-4 with TRBJ1-2, with 7 bases lining up with TRBD1. CDR3 length equals 12 residues. Trimming removed 5 bases from V and 7 bases from J; junction bases left unmatched: 4. CDR3 region: CASSRQGSGYTF. The CDR3 DNA sequence: TGTGCCAGCAGTCGACAGGGATCTGGCTACACCTTC.

The sample holds many counts of this clonotype. The chain links TRBV20-1 to TRBJ2-1, with TRBD2 matching 8 bases. Per the germline V gene, CDR1 is DFQATT and CDR2 is SNEGSKA (reference sequence). V was clipped by 6 bases and J by 9 bases; unmatched bases: 13. This CDR3 is built from 14 residues. The CDR3 nucleotides are TGCAGTGCCAATAGCGGGACCACCGTTTCTGAGCAGTTCTTC. Translating it yields CSANSGTTVSEQFF.

This chain links TRBV7-9 with TRBJ2-7; possibly TRBD2 for D (5 bases). V shed 1 base and J shed 7 bases, with 14 bases lying between them. This CDR3 region has 14 residues. Germline assignment: CDR1 SEHNR and CDR2 FQNEAQ (reference sequence). This CDR3 is CASSLELALGEQYF. CDR3 in DNA: TGTGCCAGCAGCTTAGAGCTAGCACTTGGGGAGCAGTACTTC.

This clonotype occurred many times. The rearrangement joins TRBV25-1 to TRBJ2-7, with D perhaps matching TRBD1 (6 bases). V gave up 1 base and J gave up 1 base, with 17 bases separating them. Germline CDR1 MGHDK, CDR2 SYGVNS. The CDR3 is 17 amino acids. CDR3 residues: CASSESTGTPVSYEQYF. The CDR3 DNA follows: TGTGCCAGCAGTGAATCCACCGGGACACCGGTTTCCTACGAGCAGTACTTC.

The table lists this clonotype with many counts. The chain carries TRBV25-1 and TRBJ2-1; unclear D gene. Per the germline V gene, CDR1 is MGHDK and CDR2 is SYGVNS. The ends were cut back, 2 bases at V and 0 bases at J, with 8 bases in the middle. The CDR3 is made up of 15 amino acids. The DNA for the CDR3 is TGTGCCAGCAGTGAAGACCCGAGCTCCTACAATGAGCAGTTCTTC. This encodes CASSEDPSSYNEQFF.

This clonotype appeared many times. This rearrangement joins TRBV10-1 to TRBJ2-2; unclear D gene. The V gene's germline CDR1 is WNHNN and CDR2 SYGVQD (reference sequence). Trimming removed 6 bases from V and 8 bases from J, with 13 bases in between. The CDR3 loop spans 13 amino acids. The CDR3 region has the DNA TGCGCCAGCAGGCAAACTTCAGCAGGGGAGCTGTTTTTT. It specifies CASRQTSAGELFF.

This clonotype was seen repeatedly, ten times or more. The junction differs from germline at one of its ends, possibly a read error. The chain combines TRBV7-8 with TRBJ2-5; 8 bases match TRBD1. This CDR3 comprises 11 residues. The germline gives CDR1 SGHVS, CDR2 FQNEAQ. The CDR3 DNA reads as TGTGCCAGCAGCTCGCCGACAGGGGAGGACTTC. Translating gives CASSSPTGEDF.

In its sample, this clonotype was seen many times. This chain joins TRBV7-9 and TRBJ1-2; D remains ambiguous. Deletions cut 5 bases from V and 7 bases from J, with 11 bases between. CDR3 length: 12 residues. Germline V gives CDR1 SEHNR, CDR2 FQNEAQ (reference sequence). The CDR3 protein is CASSPDPSGYTF. The CDR3 nucleotides read TGTGCCAGCAGCCCCGACCCAAGTGGCTACACCTTC.

This clonotype was seen repeatedly, ten times or more. The chain has TRBV2 and TRBJ2-6; D gene unclear. V was shortened by 3 bases and J by 6 bases, with 15 bases between the two germline ends. Germline assignment: CDR1 SNHLY and CDR2 FYNNEI. This CDR3 contains 16 residues. The CDR3, as DNA: TGTGCCAGCAGTGAGGATATTACCTCGTTGGCCAACGTCCTGACTTTC. Amino acids: CASSEDITSLANVLTF.

In this sample, this clonotype turned up many times. The chain uses TRBV7-9 and TRBJ1-2, with D perhaps matching TRBD1 (5 bases). Trimming cost V 5 bases and J 5 bases, with 21 bases left between them. The CDR3 has 16 amino acids. Germline V gene data show CDR1 as SEHNR and CDR2 as FQNEAQ (reference sequence). The CDR3 spells CASSPNQGAGGYGYTF. The CDR3 nucleotides read TGTGCCAGCAGCCCGAACCAGGGAGCAGGCGGTTATGGCTACACCTTC.

The gene calls are TRBV12-3 or TRBV12-4 and TRBJ1-1; D not certain. V was trimmed by 3 bases and J by 1 base, leaving 9 bases between them. The CDR3 contains 14 residues. This CDR3 is CASSFRVSNTEAFF. The CDR3 DNA follows: TGTGCCAGCAGTTTTCGGGTCTCGAACACTGAAGCTTTCTTT.

In this sample, this clonotype turned up many times. The chain has TRBV20-1 and TRBJ1-5; TRBD1 aligns across 8 bases. Germline CDR1 DFQATT, CDR2 SNEGSKA (reference sequence). CDR3 length: 15 residues. Trimming at V came to 2 bases and at J to 5 bases, leaving 8 bases not matched to a gene. CDR3 residues: CSARPGGASYQPQHF. Written as DNA, the CDR3 is TGCAGTGCTAGACCAGGGGGCGCCTCTTATCAGCCCCAGCATTTT.

The table lists this clonotype with many counts. This chain links TRBV30 with TRBJ1-4; 7 bases agree with TRBD1. V gave up 5 bases and J gave up 0 bases; unmatched junction bases: 3. This CDR3 comprises 14 residues. CDR1 GTSNPN and CDR2 SVGIG come from the germline V gene (reference sequence). CDR3 DNA sequence: TGTGCCTGGCAGGGGGATTCAACTAATGAAAAACTGTTTTTT. It is translated as CAWQGDSTNEKLFF.

In its sample, this clonotype was seen many times. The J gene is TRBJ2-5, the V gene TRBV4-2, with 10 positions matching TRBD2. Germline assignment: CDR1 LGHNA and CDR2 YNFKEQ. Trimming cost V 1 base and J 5 bases; bases outside gene matches: 7. The length of the CDR3 is 16 residues. CDR3 bases: TGTGCCAGCAGCCAAGCTACTAGCGGGATGAGGGAGACCCAGTACTTC. Amino acid sequence: CASSQATSGMRETQYF.

This clonotype occurred many times. This rearrangement joins TRBV5-1 to TRBJ2-3; the D gene is possibly TRBD2 (5 bases). The germline V and J ends were trimmed by 4 bases and 4 bases, with 13 bases remaining between them. Germline CDR1 and CDR2: SGHRS and YFSETQ. The CDR3 loop spans 14 amino acids. The CDR3 region has the DNA TGCGCCAGCAGCGACCCCGAGGGTCCAGATACGCAGTATTTT. It codes for CASSDPEGPDTQYF.

This clonotype came up many times. J is TRBJ2-1 and V is TRBV20-1; D possibly corresponds to TRBD2 (5 bases). Germline V gene lookup returns CDR1 DFQATT and CDR2 SNEGSKA (reference sequence). The V and J ends lost 5 bases and 8 bases respectively, with 19 bases between them. The CDR3 spans 14 residues. In nucleotides, the CDR3 is TGCAGTGCTCTGCGGGTTAGTCAGACGGATGAGCAGTTCTTC. Protein product: CSALRVSQTDEQFF.

This clonotype was counted many times. CDR3 nucleotides: TGTGCCAGCAGTTCCTTCCCCGGGACTAGCGGGAGGCCCTCCTACAATGAGCAGTTCTTC. Its translation: CASSSFPGTSGRPSYNEQFF. The chain joins TRBV28 to TRBJ2-1; 15 nucleotides align to TRBD2. J was trimmed by 0 bases and V by 4 bases; bases with no gene match: 10. Germline V gives CDR1 MDHEN, CDR2 SYDVKM. The length of the CDR3 is 20 residues.

This clonotype was recorded many times. This sequence joins TRBV7-8 and TRBJ2-1; 11 nucleotides line up with TRBD1. Losses at the gene ends were 5 bases for V and 2 bases for J; bases not matched to a gene: 5. Germline lookup yields CDR1 SGHVS and CDR2 FQNEAQ. There are 16 residues in the CDR3. CDR3: CASSLGQGGAYNEQFF. The CDR3 coding sequence is TGTGCCAGCAGCCTGGGACAGGGGGGTGCCTACAATGAGCAGTTCTTC.

In this sample, this clonotype turned up many times. The V call is TRBV10-3, the J call TRBJ2-7; unclear D gene. The CDR3 is 16 residues long. V lost 0 bases to trimming and J lost 5 bases, with 17 bases between them. Germline V gene data show CDR1 as ENHRY and CDR2 as SYGVKD. The CDR3 protein is CAISESGSVSLHEQYF. The CDR3 bases are TGTGCCATCAGTGAGTCTGGGTCGGTCTCCCTCCACGAGCAGTACTTC.

This clonotype was recorded at least ten times. The V gene is TRBV24-1, the J gene TRBJ1-5, with 10 bases that match TRBD1. Germline CDR1 reads KGHDR; CDR2 reads SFDVKD. The CDR3 length is 18 residues. J gave up 0 bases and V 10 bases, and 14 bases lay outside the gene matches. The DNA for the CDR3 is TGTGCCACGACACTCAGGACAGGGGGAAACTATAGCAATCAGCCCCAGCATTTT. The encoded protein is CATTLRTGGNYSNQPQHF.

The chain carries TRBV20-1 and TRBJ2-1; D is perhaps TRBD2 (6 bases). The CDR3 is made up of 14 amino acids. Germline V gene sequence: CDR1 DFQATT, CDR2 SNEGSKA (reference sequence). The V end was cut by 5 bases, the J end by 6 bases, with 17 bases between. The DNA for the CDR3 is TGCAGTGCTCGGACCGGGAGATGGGGCAATGAGCAGTTCTTC. It is translated as CSARTGRWGNEQFF.